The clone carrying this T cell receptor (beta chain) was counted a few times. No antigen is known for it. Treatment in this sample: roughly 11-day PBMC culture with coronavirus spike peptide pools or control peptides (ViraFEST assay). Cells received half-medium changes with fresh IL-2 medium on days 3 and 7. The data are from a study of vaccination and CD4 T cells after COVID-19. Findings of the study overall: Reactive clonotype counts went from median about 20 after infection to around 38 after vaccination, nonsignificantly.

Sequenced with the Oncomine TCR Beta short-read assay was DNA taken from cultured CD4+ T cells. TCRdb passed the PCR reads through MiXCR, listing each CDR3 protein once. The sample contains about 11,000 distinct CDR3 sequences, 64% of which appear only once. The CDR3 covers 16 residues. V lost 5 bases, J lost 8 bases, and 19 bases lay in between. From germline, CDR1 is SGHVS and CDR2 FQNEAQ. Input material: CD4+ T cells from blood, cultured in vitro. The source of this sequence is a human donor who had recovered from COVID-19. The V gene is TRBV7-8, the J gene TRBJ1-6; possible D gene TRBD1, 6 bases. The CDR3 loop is CASSPRLAGADSPLHF. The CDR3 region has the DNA TGTGCCAGCAGCCCTCGTTTGGCAGGGGCTGATTCACCCCTCCACTTT. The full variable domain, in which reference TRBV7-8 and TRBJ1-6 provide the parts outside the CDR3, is GAGVSQSPRYKVAKRGQDVALRCDPISGHVSLFWYQQALGQGPEFLTYFQNEAQLDKSGLPSDRFFAERPEGSVSTLKIQRTQQEDSAVYLCASSPRLAGADSPLHFGNGTRLTVT.